What follows are 2 T cell receptor beta chains derived from one specimen sequenced in a study of identical twins. TCRdb used MiXCR to reprocess the 5' RACE reads, holding one entry per CDR3 protein. The profile shows about 900,000 distinct CDR3 sequences, 9% to 15% of them singletons. The sample was also linked to a second study, of yellow fever vaccine responses in identical twins.

Sequencing was done on a sample of PBMCs. The source is a woman younger than 30 in good health.

The chain has TRBV7-8 and TRBJ1-3; 9 nucleotides align to TRBD1. The CDR3 has 18 amino acids. V shed 5 bases and J 0 bases; nucleotides not matched to a gene: 11. Germline V gene data show CDR1 as SGHVS and CDR2 as FQNEAQ. CDR3 DNA: TGTGCCAGCAGCCCAAATAGCCCGGGACAGGGCTCTGGAAACACCATATATTTT. This codes for CASSPNSPGQGSGNTIYF.

The chain recombines TRBV12-3 or TRBV12-4 with TRBJ2-6; TRBD1 matches 10 bases. The CDR3 consists of 15 residues. The ends lost 7 bases at V and 9 bases at J; junction bases unmatched: 9. DNA for the CDR3: TGTGCCAGCACCCAAGACAGGGGGCAGGTCAACGTCCTGACTTTC. This sequence encodes CASTQDRGQVNVLTF.